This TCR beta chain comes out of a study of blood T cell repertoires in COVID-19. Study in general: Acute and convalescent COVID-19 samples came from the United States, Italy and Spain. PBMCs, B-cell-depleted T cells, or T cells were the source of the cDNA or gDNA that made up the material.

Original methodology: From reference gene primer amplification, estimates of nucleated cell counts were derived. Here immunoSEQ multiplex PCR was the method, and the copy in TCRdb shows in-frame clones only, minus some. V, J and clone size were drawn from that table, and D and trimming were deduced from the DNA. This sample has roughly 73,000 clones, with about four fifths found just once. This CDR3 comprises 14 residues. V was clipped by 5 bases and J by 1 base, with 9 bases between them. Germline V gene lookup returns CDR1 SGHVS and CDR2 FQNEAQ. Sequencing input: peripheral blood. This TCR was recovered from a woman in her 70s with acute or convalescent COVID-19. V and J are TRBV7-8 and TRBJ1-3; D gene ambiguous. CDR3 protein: CASSPWQSGNTIYF. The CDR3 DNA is TGTGCCAGCAGCCCATGGCAGTCTGGAAACACCATATATTTT.